This entry features one T cell receptor (beta chain) sequence. This clone's antigen is unknown. It has no much larger one-base neighbor in the sample; base qualities were not kept. The sample comes from a study of regulatory T cells in long-lasting Graves disease (dated by TCRdb to about 2021). Regarding the research as a whole: Persistent Graves' disease was defined as persistently positive TSH receptor autoantibodies together with antithyroid drug treatment for over 5 years. Patients with persistent Graves' disease were compared with patients with newly diagnosed Graves' disease using TCR sequencing and RNA sequencing of peripheral blood. The study took place in China and was registered as a clinical trial. TCR sequencing covered about 13 persistent and approximately 20 newly diagnosed Graves' disease patients, 33 samples in total. Persistent Graves' disease patients in the clinical cohort had taken antithyroid drugs for approximately ten years on average.

The library was generated by multiplex PCR. The instrument given in TCRdb is Illumina HiSeq 4000. TCR beta libraries were built with iRepertoire HTBI primers and Arm-PCR amplification of CDR3 regions. Before sequencing, the PCR products went through gel purification. Processing in the source paper ran as follows. Across samples, approximately 68 TRBV and roughly 15 TRBJ segments were identified and used for gene usage analysis of CDR3 amino acid clonotypes. COPE and FqMerger were used to merge filtered high-quality paired reads into contigs. BLAST was used to align contigs to IMGT TRBV, TRBD and TRBJ reference genes, with CDR3 defined following IMGT. Any clonotype with a frequency above 0.1% was classified as a highly expanded clone. Shannon entropy served as the measure of repertoire diversity, while the Gini coefficient captured V-J evenness. A clonotype was considered public if more than one individual shared it. TCRdb ran its own pipeline on the public reads, namely fastp trimming at Q25 and MiXCR clone calling, and kept in-frame beta chains. One record per CDR3 amino acid sequence lists the most common genes and DNA. TCRdb, not the original authors, processed these V and J calls. The sample table contains roughly 400,000 distinct CDR3 sequences; only one count was recorded for around 20% of them. The ten largest make up roughly 20% of the sample.

The full study reports these points: As a limitation, the authors acknowledged that the small sample size may reduce accuracy. Preferential use of TRBV28, TRBJ1-2 and TRBJ2-5 was observed in persistent disease, whereas TRBV20-1 and TRBJ2-1 were favored in newly diagnosed disease. Sequencing and analysis were limited to the TCR beta chain. Because the primary lesion, thyroid tissue, could not be accessed, the study looked at peripheral blood alone. Compared with newly diagnosed patients, patients with persistent Graves' disease had lower TCR Shannon entropy and fewer highly expanded clones, which suggests clonal expansion. A larger number of public clonotypes was shared among persistent patients (under 3,000) than among newly diagnosed patients (around 870).

Looking up the germline V gene (reference sequence) yields CDR1 LNHNV and CDR2 YYDKDF. Including the terminal cysteine and phenylalanine, the CDR3 comprises 16 residues. The DNA shown is the 48-base CDR3, in frame from base 1. V ends up 2 bases short and J 2 bases short, with an unmatched junction base count of 4. The sample's time point, from its label and the paper: persistent/refractory GD, antithyroid drugs over 5 years with positive TRAb. RNA was extracted from PBMCs in TRIzol for both TCR sequencing and RNA sequencing. The diagnosis of Graves' disease was made according to American Thyroid Association guidelines. Patients were recruited from an endocrinology department in Xi'an, China. Each patient gave approximately 9.7 milliliters of peripheral blood, collected in an EDTA anticoagulant tube. Ficoll Paque Plus density gradient separation was used to isolate PBMCs, and no further T cell sorting was performed. RNA quality was checked with an Agilent 2100 Bioanalyzer and agarose gel, and concentration with a NanoDrop 2000.

The rearrangement combines TRBV15 with TRBJ1-3; the junction holds 9 bases that match TRBD1. Sequences were derived from peripheral blood mononuclear cells (PBMCs), sampled when the disease was refractory, from a patient treated with antithyroid drugs. This sequence originates from a female donor with Graves disease. The CDR3 region reads CATSRSRDRAGNTIYF. In nucleotide form, the sequence is TGTGCCACCAGCAGATCCCGGGACAGGGCTGGAAACACCATATATTTT. Reference TRBV15 and TRBJ1-3 genes cover what lies past the CDR3, so the full variable domain is DAMVIQNPRYQVTQFGKPVTLSCSQTLNHNVMYWYQQKSSQAPKLLFHYYDKDFNNEADTPDNFQSRRPNTSFCFLDIRSPGLGDTAMYLCATSRSRDRAGNTIYFGEGSWLTVV.